Listed below are T cell receptor beta chains from one sample, sequenced in a study of blood T cells in healthy people across ages. TCRdb re-called the 5' RACE reads through MiXCR, storing one row per CDR3 protein. The table shows over 1,200,000 distinct CDR3 sequences, with approximately 63% occurring only once. The sample taken for sequencing was blood. These receptors were taken from a man younger than 35 in good health. The CDR3 runs from the conserved cysteine through the conserved F or W. D genes are given only for firm matches. A clone size is listed for some rows: how often the clone was seen (once, few, many), or a class if it is expanded.

j_call d_call v_call clone_size cdr3_aa cdr3_nt
TRBJ2-3 TRBD2 TRBV6-5 - CASSWGLAGDRAGDTQYF TGTGCCAGCAGTTGGGGACTAGCGGGAGATCGGGCCGGAGATACGCAGTATTTT
TRBJ1-3 - TRBV29-1 - CSVAAGVGNTIYF TGCAGCGTTGCGGCAGGGGTTGGAAACACCATATATTTT
TRBJ2-5 - TRBV5-1 few CASSLSLGGHNEQYF TGCGCCAGCAGCTTGTCCCTCGGGGGGCACAATGAGCAGTACTTC
TRBJ2-7 TRBD2 TRBV2 - CASSVSGSLHEQYF TGTGCCAGCTCGGTCAGCGGGAGTCTCCACGAGCAGTACTTC
TRBJ2-1 - TRBV20-1 - CSARDTPGVGNEQFF TGCAGTGCTAGAGATACCCCGGGAGTCGGCAATGAGCAGTTCTTC
TRBJ2-5 TRBD2 TRBV20-1 - CSARGPGGGETQYF TGCAGTGCTAGGGGCCCGGGAGGGGGAGAGACCCAGTACTTC
TRBJ2-7 TRBD1 TRBV20-1 - CSAPTGFSYEQYF TGCAGTGCACCGACAGGGTTCTCCTACGAGCAGTACTTC
TRBJ1-1 - TRBV7-2 - CASSGGQNAEAFF TGTGCCAGCAGCGGAGGACAGAACGCTGAAGCTTTCTTT
TRBJ2-3 TRBD1 TRBV27 - CASSTLFRGSYTDTQYF TGTGCCAGCAGTACCCTTTTCAGGGGGAGCTACACAGATACGCAGTATTTT
TRBJ2-7 TRBD2 TRBV27 - CASSTRESYEQYF TGTGCCAGCAGTACGCGGGAGTCCTACGAGCAGTACTTC
TRBJ2-1 TRBD1 TRBV15 - CATSRDGDRGYNEQFF TGTGCCACCAGCAGAGATGGGGACAGGGGATACAATGAGCAGTTCTTC
TRBJ2-2 - TRBV6-5 - CASSPGLGELFF TGTGCCAGCAGCCCCGGGTTGGGGGAGCTGTTTTTT
TRBJ2-3 TRBD2 TRBV6-2/TRBV6-3 few CASSYSQRGGTDTQYF TGTGCCAGCAGTTACTCCCAGCGGGGGGGCACAGATACGCAGTATTTT
TRBJ2-3 - TRBV27 - CASSLRTINTQYF TGTGCCAGCAGTCTCCGGACGATTAATACGCAGTATTTT
TRBJ2-7 - TRBV5-5 - CASSPGQNPYEQYF TGTGCCAGCAGCCCCGGACAGAATCCTTACGAGCAGTACTTC
TRBJ2-5 - TRBV6-2/TRBV6-3 - CVSNFGTSQETQYF TGTGTCAGCAATTTTGGGACATCACAAGAGACCCAGTACTTC
TRBJ2-4 - TRBV6-1 - CASSAEPDSLAKNIQYF TGTGCCAGCAGCGCTGAACCGGACAGCTTAGCCAAAAACATTCAGTACTTC
TRBJ2-1 - TRBV14 - CASSQDGFNEQFF TGTGCCAGCAGCCAAGATGGCTTCAATGAGCAGTTCTTC
TRBJ1-2 - TRBV10-3 - CAITEDGVRYTF TGTGCCATCACTGAGGACGGGGTTCGCTACACCTTC
TRBJ2-7 TRBD1 TRBV20-1 - CSASQDRVIYEQYF TGCAGTGCTAGTCAGGACAGGGTGATCTACGAGCAGTACTTC
TRBJ1-6 - TRBV20-1 few CSVRGTGRSPLHF TGCAGTGTTCGGGGAACGGGAAGGTCACCCCTCCACTTT
TRBJ1-2 - TRBV7-8 - CASSSPGTAGYGYTF TGTGCCAGCAGCTCCCCTGGGACGGCCGGTTATGGCTACACCTTC
TRBJ1-4 TRBD1 TRBV2 few CASSGTDHRGNEKLFF TGTGCCAGCTCCGGGACAGATCATAGGGGGAATGAAAAACTGTTTTTT
TRBJ1-4 - TRBV2 - CASSPQGGGATNGKLFF TGTGCCAGCAGTCCCCAAGGAGGGGGGGCAACTAATGGAAAACTGTTTTTT
TRBJ2-7 TRBD1 TRBV4-2 few CASSPRSRDRGFEQYF TGTGCCAGCAGCCCAAGATCACGGGACAGGGGTTTTGAGCAGTACTTC